Listed below are T cell receptor beta chains from one sample, sequenced in a study of blood T cell repertoires in COVID-19. Assay: immunoSEQ multiplex PCR; the TCRdb copy retains only in-frame clones and omits some. The sample carries tens of thousands of clones, around 88% recorded once. The sample was peripheral blood. The receptors were gathered from a woman aged 80 or older with active or convalescent COVID-19. Each CDR3 is given with its conserved first and last residue. The order of the fields is clone size, J gene, D gene, V gene, CDR3 protein, CDR3 DNA. D genes are given only for firm matches. Clone size appears in some rows only: once, few, many, or a class for an expanded clone.

. TRBJ1-4 . TRBV19 CASSIGQANEKLFF TGTGCCAGTAGTATAGGGCAGGCGAATGAAAAACTGTTTTTT
. TRBJ2-5 . TRBV5-4 CASSLAGVQETQYF TGTGCCAGCAGCTTGGCCGGGGTCCAAGAGACCCAGTACTTC
. TRBJ2-2 TRBD2 TRBV13 CASSPKVAGGSGELFF TGTGCCAGCAGCCCCAAGGTAGCGGGGGGATCCGGGGAGCTGTTTTTT
once TRBJ2-7 . TRBV19 CASSMRGFYEQYF TGTGCCAGTAGTATGCGAGGATTCTACGAGCAGTACTTC
. TRBJ2-7 TRBD1 TRBV14 CASSQEGGYYEQYF TGTGCCAGCAGCCAAGAAGGGGGCTACTACGAGCAGTACTTC
. TRBJ1-2 . TRBV7-2 CASGGSGYGYTF TGTGCCAGCGGCGGCTCGGGCTATGGCTACACCTTC
. TRBJ1-3 TRBD1 TRBV6-2/TRBV6-3 CASSYSGTAGNTIYF TGTGCCAGCAGTTACTCGGGGACAGCAGGAAACACCATATATTTT
few TRBJ1-3 . TRBV6-4 CASTLRRGSGNTIYF TGTGCCAGCACCCTCAGGAGGGGCAGTGGAAACACCATATATTTT
. TRBJ1-5 TRBD1 TRBV19 CASTATGVSNQPQHF TGTGCCAGTACCGCTACAGGGGTTAGCAATCAGCCCCAGCATTTT
many TRBJ1-5 TRBD1 TRBV7-8 CASSGRDSYNQPQHF TGTGCCAGCAGCGGCCGGGACAGCTACAATCAGCCCCAGCATTTT
. TRBJ2-7 TRBD1 TRBV6-5 CASSYPQGARYEQYF TGTGCCAGCAGTTACCCACAGGGGGCAAGGTACGAGCAGTACTTC